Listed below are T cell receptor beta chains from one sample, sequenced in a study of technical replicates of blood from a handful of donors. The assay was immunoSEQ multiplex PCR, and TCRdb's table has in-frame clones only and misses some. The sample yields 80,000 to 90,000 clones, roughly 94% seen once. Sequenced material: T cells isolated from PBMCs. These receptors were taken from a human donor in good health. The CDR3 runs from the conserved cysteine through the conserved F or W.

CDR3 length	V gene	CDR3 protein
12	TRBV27	CASSPQGETQYF
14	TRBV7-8	CASSPGGSGYGYTF
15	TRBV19	CATRSPTGATGELFF
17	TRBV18	CASSAPGQGVSGNTIYF
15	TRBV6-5	CASRSPFGTNYGYTF
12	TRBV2	CASIDWGVTQYF
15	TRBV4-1	CASSQETGWQYEQYF
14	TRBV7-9	CASSLEGEPYGYTF
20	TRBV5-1	CASSPAGTGAIFSSGNTIYF
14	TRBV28	CASTTGIGYNEQFF
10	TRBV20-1	CSARAGVLFF
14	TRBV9	CASSQQGANTEAFF
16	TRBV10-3	CAIRTGRALNTGELFF
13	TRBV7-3	CASRSTGTGELFF
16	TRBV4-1	CASSHLGTGTNTEAFF
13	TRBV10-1	CASGTGSGDTQYF
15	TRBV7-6	CASSPRPRGTYEQYF
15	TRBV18	CASSPKASRTGELFF
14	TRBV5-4	CASSGTGTGYGYTF
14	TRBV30	CAMEGVDESYGYTF
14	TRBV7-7	CASSQGVSVNEQFF